This T cell receptor beta chain comes out of a study of vaccination and CD4 T cells after COVID-19. Study background: A CEFX pool, an HIV-1 Nef pool, or else no peptide went into the control cultures. The study, taken as a whole, reports: Relatively few convalescent patients and no early post-infection timepoints were analyzed.

Sequence data for DNA of cultured CD4+ T cells were generated by the Oncomine TCR Beta short-read assay. TCRdb re-derived calls from the PCR reads in MiXCR, one entry per CDR3 protein. The data show about 5,600 distinct CDR3 sequences, about two fifths seen once. The CDR3 has 13 amino acids. Trimming pared 7 bases from V and 8 bases from J, leaving 17 bases between. Germline V CDR1 and CDR2: SGHTA, FQGNSA. Of note for this clonotype: Its target is not known.

This sample's treatment: roughly 10-day PBMC culture with coronavirus spike peptide pools or control peptides (ViraFEST assay). Harvesting of the unexposed donor's CD4+ T cells predated the COVID-19 pandemic (2011-2018). Probes of unexposed-donor CD4+ T cells used SARS-CoV-2 S/N and four cold-coronavirus spikes (cells permitting). The receptor's source is a human donor in good health. The V gene is TRBV7-2, the J gene TRBJ1-2, with D perhaps matching TRBD1 (6 bases). The sample consisted of CD4+ T cells from blood, cultured in vitro. CDR3 sequence (DNA): TGTGCCAGCACCCCCACCCCAGGGGACGGCTACACCTTC. It specifies CASTPTPGDGYTF.